This T cell receptor beta chain stems from a study of a mutant IDH1 vaccine in newly diagnosed glioma. The time point was: baseline, week 1 (first vaccination visit). The treatment: pre-vaccination baseline after standard-of-care therapy. Each of the donors came in with new WHO grade 3 or 4 astrocytomas that were IDH1-mutant and ATRX-lost. TCRdb keeps only in-frame clones here, not all; method: immunoSEQ multiplex PCR. The data show 50,000 to 75,000 clones, with 80% to 95% seen just once and about 2.5% held by the top ten. Trimming shortened V by 0 bases and J by 2 bases, and 16 bases separated the two germline ends. Germline-derived CDR1 and CDR2 are SGDLS and YYNGEE. The CDR3 is 17 residues long.

This TCR was recovered from a man aged 50 to 59 with glioma. The chain combines TRBV9 with TRBJ2-3; D tentatively fits TRBD1 or TRBD2 (7 bases each). Sequencing was performed on PBMCs, taken from a glioma patient treated with radiotherapy, temozolomide or both. CDR3 sequence (DNA): TGTGCCAGCAGCGTAGAAGGGGGCGGGAGAATCACAGATACGCAGTATTTT. This sequence encodes CASSVEGGGRITDTQYF.